This paragraph reports one TCR beta chain. What it binds is unknown. Germline values: CDR1 GTSNPN, CDR2 SVGIG (reference sequence). Trimming at V came to 1 base and at J to 7 bases, leaving 3 bases not matched to a gene. The CDR3 sequence is 13 residues long. Random hexamers were used to reverse transcribe an amount of about 0.5 to 1 ug RNA. It was immunoSEQ multiplex PCR that amplified TCR beta CDR3 across 54 Vbeta and 13 Jbeta. TCRdb used MiXCR to reprocess the immunoSEQ multiplex PCR reads, holding one entry per CDR3 protein. Of 170,000 or so distinct CDR3 sequences in the sample, approximately 94% were seen once. The data belong to a study of CD8 T cells in Susac syndrome. Study findings and constraints: The study recognized that the number of individuals in its TCR sequencing and HLA analysis was relatively small.

Peripheral blood CD8+ and CD4+ T cells were profiled by TCR beta sequencing. The CD8+ and CD4+ T cells were negatively isolated, with the TEMRA cells enriched by FACS. The specimen was CD4+ T cells from PBMCs. The V gene is TRBV30, the J gene TRBJ1-5; 8 bases fit TRBD1. This clonotype was sampled from a human donor with multiple sclerosis. CDR3 in DNA: TGTGCCTGGAGTGGCACAGGGGGACAGCCCCAGCATTTT. Protein sequence: CAWSGTGGQPQHF.